One TCR beta chain is described in this entry. This clone's antigen is unknown. For each CD8+ T cell subset, flow sorting was done in triplicate, and roughly 330,000 cells per subset went directly into RLT lysis buffer. To exclude memory contaminants, naive CD8+ T cells were stringently defined as CD45RO-CCR7+CD27+CD95-. Peripheral blood mononuclear cells were isolated from buffy coats by standard density gradient centrifugation. A FACSAria III was used to flow-sort naive CXCR3-negative and CXCR3-positive CD8+ T cells. Total RNA was extracted from sorted cells using an RNeasy Mini Kit. The entry originates in a study of CXCR3-negative and CXCR3-positive naive CD8 T cells (dated by TCRdb to about 2019). For context, the study as a whole: In total, about 150 million TRB reads were obtained, corresponding to roughly 1.5 +/- 0.3 million reads per library. Data from fewer than 12 donors, pooled across two independent experiments, went into the diversity and physicochemical repertoire analyses. The TRBV-TRBJ cluster analysis covered naive subsets from about 5 donors and memory cells from 3 donors. The paper's findings and limits, for the study overall: Freshly isolated PBMCs were used for most assays because CXCR3 expression went down partially after cryopreservation. Both naive subsets had comparably high repertoire diversity, while memory CD8+ T cells had much lower repertoire diversity. TRB CDR3s from CXCR3-positive naive cells showed higher hydrophobicity (lower Kidera factor 4), lower energy, and higher strength and volume indices than CXCR3-negative naive cells. Because surface CD5, which is linked to self-reactivity in mice, was comparable between the naive subsets, TCR interaction strength was also inferred from TRB CDR3 physicochemical properties. Within the same donor, TRBV-TRBJ usage looked similar between naive CXCR3-negative and CXCR3-positive cells, but memory cells had distinct patterns.

Sequencer: NextSeq 550. The Human TCR Profiling Kit (MiLaboratory) was used to prepare UMI-labeled 5' RACE TRB cDNA libraries. cDNA synthesis used the entire amount of extracted RNA, and PCR amplification then used the entire amount of cDNA produced. Libraries were prepared in parallel with an identical number of PCR cycles. Under the source paper's analysis protocol: About 50,000 +/- 10,000 unique UMI-labeled TRB cDNA molecules per library were extracted with MIGEC and MiXCR, with at least two reads per UMI required. On average, each library contained approximately 40,000 +/- 10,000 functional in-frame TRB CDR3 nucleotide clonotypes without stop codons. Diversity metrics, including normalized Shannon-Wiener and Chao1, were computed in VDJtools after downsampling to 5000 UMI-labeled TRB molecules per sample. Clonotype-size-weighted physicochemical properties of the central five CDR3 residues (interaction energy, strength, volume and Kidera factor 4) were computed in VDJtools. TCRdb reprocessed the reads and provides one entry for every CDR3 protein sequence; no DNA is given. It is TCRdb's table, rather than the study itself, that gives the V and J calls and clone size. The sample's table covers tens of thousands of distinct CDR3 sequences. Of the sample, roughly 0.64% falls within the top ten clones.

CDR1 SGHRS and CDR2 YFSETQ were looked up in the germline V gene. The CDR3 covers 18 residues, taking in both the cysteine and the phenylalanine. The nucleotide record is missing. Sequencing input: naive CXCR3+ CD8+ T cells from blood. Read against the paper, the sample's cell subset or site label means: CD45RO-CCR7+CD27+CD95- naive CD8+ T cells expressing CXCR3 (TNR3+). The rearranged segments are TRBV5-1 and TRBJ2-5; TCRdb calls TRBD1, which cannot be checked without DNA. This clonotype was sampled from a human donor in good health. Some clones in this sample may be carry-over from other donors' samples. The CDR3 here reads CASSHHLQITGVQETQYF.